Here is one T cell receptor (beta chain) with its context. The record originates from a study of blood T cell repertoires in COVID-19. With 3 bases removed from V and 0 bases from J, the gap between germline ends came to 16 bases. This CDR3 contains 17 residues. Germline CDR1 SGHRS, CDR2 YFSETQ. TCRdb's table, derived via immunoSEQ multiplex PCR, lists solely in-frame clones and lacks some. The sample has 250,000 or so clones, about 87% seen once. The gene calls are TRBV5-1 and TRBJ1-5, with D maybe TRBD1 (6 bases). This clonotype was sampled from an older woman with active or convalescent COVID-19. Material: peripheral blood. DNA for the CDR3: TGCGCCAGCAGCTCCACTACAGGGAGCAATAGCAATCAGCCCCAGCATTTT. Translation: CASSSTTGSNSNQPQHF. The full variable domain, completed using reference TRBV5-1 and TRBJ1-5, is KAGVTQTPRYLIKTRGQQVTLSCSPISGHRSVSWYQQTPGQGLQFLFEYFSETQRNKGNFPGRFSGRQFSNSRSEMNVSTLELGDSALYLCASSSTTGSNSNQPQHFGDGTRLSIL.